This T cell receptor (beta chain) was identified during a study of blood T cells in healthy people across ages. Primed by a sample-barcoded 5' primer and a J-beta primer mix, a second PCR proceeded for about 6 to 11 cycles. In TCRdb, the 5' RACE reads were re-called with MiXCR into one record per CDR3 protein. The sample includes about 830,000 distinct CDR3 sequences, 58% seen only once; the top ten take about 20%. With respect to this clonotype: Its antigen is unknown.

Overall study results and limits: Investigators treated diversity estimates from one million T cells as underestimates.

The CDR3 sequence is 15 residues long. Looked up from germline, CDR1 is SEHNR and CDR2 is FQNEAQ (reference sequence). V was pared by 5 bases and J by 4 bases, with 11 bases of the junction left unmatched. The receptor was derived from a man aged 25 to 40 in good health. The sequencing sample was made of blood. V usage is TRBV7-9 and J usage is TRBJ2-7; 7 positions match TRBD1. Here the CDR3 DNA reads TGTGCCAGCAGCCAGGGACAGCTCTCATCTTACGAGCAGTACTTC. Its protein is CASSQGQLSSYEQYF.